The T cell receptor beta chain under discussion was sequenced for a study of a mutant IDH1 vaccine in newly diagnosed glioma (dated by TCRdb to the early 2020s). About the study as a whole: The roughly 35 treated patients were 62.5% male and approximately 40% female, with a mean age of roughly 40 years. Prior to enrollment, patients had been given standard therapy consisting of radiotherapy alone, temozolomide alone, or radiochemotherapy with temozolomide, with the combination given to most patients. Peripheral blood samples were drawn at six visits, namely V03 (baseline), V05, V07, V10, V12 and V13. Longitudinal TCRB deep sequencing was done for 25 treated patients, wherever samples were available for exploratory analyses. The full study reports these points: According to the authors, sample limitations meant that analyses of patient blood samples could not be reproduced. No apparent relationship was observed between pseudoprogression and alterations in the top peripheral T cell clonotypes detected by TCRB sequencing. Across multiple MHC alleles, vaccine-induced immune responses were seen in roughly 93% of patients. Availability determined which PBMC samples were chosen for TCRB deep sequencing.

This clone was observed a single time. Its antigen specificity is not known. Base qualities are missing; no much larger clone stands one base away. Libraries were made using the immunoSEQ multiplex PCR assay. Rearranged TCR beta chain sequences were amplified with the hsTCRB Kit following the manufacturer's protocol. TCRB libraries were sequenced on an Illumina MiSeq. Per the original workflow: The proprietary platform of the kit vendor was used for demultiplexing, trimming and gene mapping. What TCRdb holds here is the immuneACCESS table cut down to in-frame rearrangements. Part of the clones is not present; checked against another copy, under half of the missing clones reflect an unresolved V gene, and the others are unexplained. The DNA gave D and trimming, while V, J and clone size come from that table. The sample yields 90,000 to 95,000 clones; about four fifths were counted once. The ten largest make up 7% to 9% of the sample.

Taken from cysteine to phenylalanine, the CDR3 has 15 residues. Only the CDR3 region is kept as DNA, spanning 45 bases read in frame from base 1. In the germline V gene (reference sequence), CDR1 corresponds to LNHDA and CDR2 to SQIVND. V is clipped by 5 bases and J by 10 bases, and the sequence between their germline boundaries is 18 bases long. What the time point label conveys for this sample: baseline, week 1 (first vaccination visit). The sample's treatment or condition label is to be understood as: pre-vaccination baseline after standard-of-care therapy. Newly diagnosed WHO grade 3 or 4 IDH1-mutant astrocytomas showing loss of nuclear ATRX were present in the donors. The samples were drawn from NOA16, a multicentre, single-arm, open-label phase I trial in Germany that tested a mutant IDH1 peptide vaccine in humans for the first time. For immunogenicity testing, the blood drawn at visit V03 was used as the baseline sample. Genomic DNA for TCRB sequencing was extracted from EDTA blood using the DNeasy Blood and Tissue Kit.

Rearrangement joined TRBV19 to TRBJ1-6; TRBD1 is possibly the D segment (5 matching bases). This TCR came from a woman aged 45-65 years with glioma. This material consisted of PBMCs, taken from a glioma patient treated with radiotherapy, temozolomide or both. CDR3 sequence: CASSAGTASSSPLHF. The bases are TGTGCCAGTAGTGCCGGGACCGCGAGTTCGTCACCCCTCCACTTT.